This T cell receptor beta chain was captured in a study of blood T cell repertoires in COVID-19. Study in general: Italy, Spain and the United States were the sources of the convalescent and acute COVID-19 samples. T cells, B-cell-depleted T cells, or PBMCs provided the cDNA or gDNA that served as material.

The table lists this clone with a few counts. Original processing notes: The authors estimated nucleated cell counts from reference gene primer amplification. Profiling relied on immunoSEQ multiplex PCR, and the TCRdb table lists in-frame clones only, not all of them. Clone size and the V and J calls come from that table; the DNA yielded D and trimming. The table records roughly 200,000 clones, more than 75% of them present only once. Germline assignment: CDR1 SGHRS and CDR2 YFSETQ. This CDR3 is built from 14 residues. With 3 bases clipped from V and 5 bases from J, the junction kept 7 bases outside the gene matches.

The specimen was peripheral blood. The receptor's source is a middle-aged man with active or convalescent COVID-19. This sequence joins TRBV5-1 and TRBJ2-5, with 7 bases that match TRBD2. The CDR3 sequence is CASSWGLQSETQYF. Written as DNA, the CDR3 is TGCGCCAGCAGCTGGGGACTACAATCGGAGACCCAGTACTTC.